Each of the 28 T cell receptor beta chains below was sequenced from the same sample in a study of T cell changes during pregnancy in multiple sclerosis. The repertoire was sequenced with immunoSEQ multiplex PCR; TCRdb's copy has only in-frame clones and lacks some. The table includes 35,000 to 45,000 clones, 70% to 90% detected once. The sample here was CD4+ T cells from peripheral blood mononuclear cells, taken before pregnancy. The receptors were gathered from a female donor with multiple sclerosis, enrolled in a pregnancy study.

This chain joins TRBV5-1 and TRBJ2-5; D may be TRBD1 (6 bases). The CDR3 is made up of 14 amino acids. V lost 5 bases and J lost 1, with 12 bases in between. Germline values: CDR1 SGHRS, CDR2 YFSETQ. CDR3 in DNA: TGCGCCAGCAGACAGGGCTTGGGCCAAGAGACCCAGTACTTC. Translating gives CASRQGLGQETQYF.

CDR3 in amino acids: CATSRDLWTPNEKLFF. The CDR3 nucleotides read TGTGCCACCAGCAGAGATCTGTGGACACCGAATGAAAAACTGTTTTTT. The V and J genes are TRBV15 and TRBJ1-4; D perhaps matches TRBD1 (5 bases). The CDR3 runs to 16 residues. Between the trimmed V and J ends, which lost 0 bases and 5 bases, there was a span of 13 bases. Germline V gives CDR1 LNHNV, CDR2 YYDKDF (reference sequence).

This clone has more than one count but fewer than ten. A read error may produce the germline difference seen at one junction end. The chain uses TRBV14 and TRBJ1-1, with D perhaps matching TRBD1 (6 bases). Germline CDR1 is SGHDN and CDR2 is FVKESK. The CDR3 length is 11 residues. The CDR3 is CASSQGTEAFF. CDR3 sequence (DNA): TGTGCCAGCAGTCAAGGGACAGAAGCTTTCTTT.

This clone appeared a single time. The CDR3 spells CASSQGAGTATYEQYF. The DNA of the CDR3 is TGCGCCAGCAGCCAAGGTGCCGGGACAGCGACCTACGAGCAGTACTTC. This sequence joins TRBV4-3 and TRBJ2-7; 7 bases are shared with TRBD1. Losses at the gene ends were 1 base for V and 2 bases for J; bases not matched to a gene: 8. The CDR3 covers 16 residues. Germline lookup yields CDR1 LGHNA and CDR2 YSLEER.

V gene TRBV7-9 combines with J gene TRBJ1-4; 7 nucleotides line up with TRBD1. Germline CDR1 is SEHNR and CDR2 is FQNEAQ (reference sequence). The CDR3 consists of 15 residues. V shed 5 bases, J shed 8 bases, and the junction held 11 bases outside the gene matches. Here the CDR3 DNA reads TGTGCCAGCAGCCCCTCGACAGGGATTGAAGAAAAACTGTTTTTT. Protein product: CASSPSTGIEEKLFF.

This clone rates as medium-sized. The gene calls are TRBV6-5 and TRBJ2-1; D is possibly TRBD1 (5 bases). V was clipped by 5 bases and J by 2 bases, with 13 bases between them. The CDR3 has 15 amino acids. The germline gives CDR1 MNHEY, CDR2 SVGAGI. CDR3 region: CASSLQAYPYNEQFF. The CDR3 bases are TGTGCCAGCAGTCTACAGGCCTACCCCTACAATGAGCAGTTCTTC.

The chain links TRBV30 to TRBJ2-1; D is possibly TRBD2 (6 bases). Germline V lookup: CDR1 GTSNPN, CDR2 SVGIG (reference sequence). Between the trimmed V and J ends, which lost 0 bases and 6 bases, there was a span of 12 bases. The CDR3 has 14 amino acids. In nucleotides, the CDR3 is TGTGCCTGGAGTGTAATGGGACTCTTCAATGAGCAGTTCTTC. Translated: CAWSVMGLFNEQFF. The full variable domain, rest sourced from reference TRBV30 and TRBJ2-1, is SQTIHQWPATLVQPVGSPLSLECTVEGTSNPNLYWYRQAAGRGLQLLFYSVGIGQISSEVPQNLSASRPQDRQFILSSKKLLLSDSGFYLCAWSVMGLFNEQFFGPGTRLTVL.

The V gene is TRBV6-4, the J gene TRBJ1-1; D possibly corresponds to TRBD1 (5 bases). The length of the CDR3 is 13 residues. V was cut by 0 bases and J by 9 bases, with 11 bases left in between. Germline assignment: CDR1 MRHNA and CDR2 SNTAGT. The CDR3 DNA sequence: TGTGCCAGCAGTGACTCGGGGGGATTACAAGCTTTCTTT. Translation gives CASSDSGGLQAFF.

CDR3 loop: CASSLFQRGYQETQYF. The DNA of the CDR3 is TGTGCCAGCAGCTTATTCCAGCGGGGGTACCAAGAGACCCAGTACTTC. The rearrangement uses TRBV7-8 and TRBJ2-5; TRBD2 agrees at 8 bases. J gave up 0 bases and V 2 bases, and 5 bases lay outside the gene matches. The CDR3 consists of 16 residues. The V gene's germline CDR1 is SGHVS and CDR2 FQNEAQ.

This chain connects TRBV5-4 to TRBJ2-5; 7 bases match TRBD1. V trimming: 4 bases; J trimming: 1 base; junction bases outside the gene matches: 7. From germline, CDR1 is SGHNT and CDR2 YYREEE (reference sequence). This CDR3 has 15 residues. In DNA form, the CDR3 reads TGTGCCAGCAGCATTAGGACAGGCGCCCAAGAGACCCAGTACTTC. It yields the protein CASSIRTGAQETQYF.

This clone showed up just a few times. The chain employs TRBV2 and TRBJ1-1, with D uncertain. The CDR3 contains 13 residues. Germline V CDR1 and CDR2: SNHLY, FYNNEI. Trimming removed 6 bases at V and 6 bases at J, with 14 bases between. DNA for the CDR3: TGTGCCAGCAGAGCCGATCCGTCGGCTGAAGCTTTCTTT. It translates to CASRADPSAEAFF.

The chain carries TRBV19 and TRBJ2-1; 11 bases align to TRBD1. V shed 5 bases, J shed 5 bases, and the junction held 20 bases outside the gene matches. CDR3 length: 20 residues. The V gene's germline CDR1 is LNHDA and CDR2 SQIVND (reference sequence). The CDR3 here is CASSRRPGQGGNSVDNEQFF. The CDR3 nucleotides are TGTGCCAGTAGTCGTAGACCGGGACAGGGGGGAAATAGCGTGGACAATGAGCAGTTCTTC. The full variable domain, rest sourced from reference TRBV19 and TRBJ2-1, is DGGITQSPKYLFRKEGQNVTLSCEQNLNHDAMYWYRQDPGQGLRLIYYSQIVNDFQKGDIAEGYSVSREKKESFPLTVTSAQKNPTAFYLCASSRRPGQGGNSVDNEQFFGPGTRLTVL.

The chain has TRBV7-9 and TRBJ2-7; D call uncertain. This CDR3 has 13 amino acids. The V end was cut by 2 bases, the J end by 6 bases, with 11 bases between. Germline V CDR1 and CDR2: SEHNR, FQNEAQ (reference sequence). CDR3: CASSLRSGSEQYF. The DNA of the CDR3 is TGTGCCAGCAGCTTAAGATCGGGTTCCGAGCAGTACTTC.

The chain carries TRBV5-6 and TRBJ1-2, with a possible D match to TRBD1 (6 bases). The germline V gene encodes CDR1 SGHDT and CDR2 YYEEEE. This CDR3 contains 14 residues. V shed 3 bases and J shed 5 bases, with 14 bases lying between them. The CDR3 DNA reads as TGTGCCAGCAGCTACTACAGGGCTGGGTATGGCTACACCTTC. The encoded protein is CASSYYRAGYGYTF.

This chain uses TRBV7-2 with TRBJ2-2; D is uncertain. The CDR3 runs 14 residues. CDR1 is SGHTA, CDR2 FQGNSA, per germline. V lost 2 bases, J lost 2 bases, and 6 bases lay in between. CDR3 loop: CASSLFRNTGELFF. CDR3 DNA sequence: TGTGCCAGCAGCTTATTTAGAAACACCGGGGAGCTGTTTTTT.

The V call is TRBV6-6, the J call TRBJ1-4; 8 positions agree with TRBD1. Germline CDR1 reads MNHNY; CDR2 reads SVGAGI (reference sequence). V gave up 4 bases and J gave up 8 bases; unmatched junction bases: 9. This CDR3 spans 15 amino acids. The CDR3, as DNA: TGTGCCAGCAGTTCCACAGGGGGGAAGGGAGAAAAACTGTTTTTT. Amino acids: CASSSTGGKGEKLFF.

This chain links TRBV7-8 with TRBJ1-5; TRBD1 is a possible D gene (5 bases). V was trimmed by 2 bases and J by 4 bases, leaving 6 bases between them. Germline CDR1 reads SGHVS; CDR2 reads FQNEAQ. CDR3 size: 13 residues. The CDR3 spells CASSLRGNQPQHF. CDR3 in DNA: TGTGCCAGCAGCTTAAGGGGAAATCAGCCCCAGCATTTT. Together with reference TRBV7-8 and TRBJ1-5, the CDR3 gives the full variable domain: GAGVSQSPRYKVAKRGQDVALRCDPISGHVSLFWYQQALGQGPEFLTYFQNEAQLDKSGLPSDRFFAERPEGSVSTLKIQRTQQEDSAVYLCASSLRGNQPQHFGDGTRLSIL.

The rearrangement uses TRBV6-6 and TRBJ1-1; D may be TRBD1 (5 bases). Germline assignment: CDR1 MNHNY and CDR2 SVGAGI (reference sequence). The CDR3 sequence is 13 residues long. Trimming shortened V by 2 bases and J by 1 base, and 5 bases separated the two germline ends. Written as DNA, the CDR3 is TGTGCCAGCAGTTACGGACAGAACACTGAAGCTTTCTTT. Amino acid sequence: CASSYGQNTEAFF.

This chain uses TRBV6-6 with TRBJ2-2; D remains ambiguous. The CDR3 extends over 13 amino acids. Germline assignment: CDR1 MNHNY and CDR2 SVGAGI (reference sequence). Trimming stripped 8 bases from V and 2 bases from J, with 9 bases between. As DNA, the CDR3 is TGTGCCAGCGCCGAGTCTAACACCGGGGAGCTGTTTTTT. This sequence encodes CASAESNTGELFF.

The rearrangement uses TRBV28 and TRBJ1-2; D is uncertain. V was cut by 11 bases and J by 2 bases, with 12 bases left in between. Per the germline V gene, CDR1 is MDHEN and CDR2 is SYDVKM. This CDR3 spans 12 amino acids. The CDR3 loop reads CAVTSANYGYTF. CDR3 sequence (DNA): TGTGCCGTAACAAGTGCAAACTATGGCTACACCTTC.

The chain has TRBV19 and TRBJ1-2; TRBD1 matches at 7 bases. The CDR3 runs 16 residues. V dropped 4 bases and J dropped 7; count of bases not matched to a gene: 15. Germline CDR1 LNHDA, CDR2 SQIVND (reference sequence). Written as DNA, the CDR3 is TGTGCCAGTAGTACCCAAGACAGGGTCCGGATCCCTGGCTACACCTTC. Residues: CASSTQDRVRIPGYTF. The full variable domain, in which reference TRBV19 and TRBJ1-2 provide the parts outside the CDR3, is DGGITQSPKYLFRKEGQNVTLSCEQNLNHDAMYWYRQDPGQGLRLIYYSQIVNDFQKGDIAEGYSVSREKKESFPLTVTSAQKNPTAFYLCASSTQDRVRIPGYTFGSGTRLTVV.

This clone was observed once. The chain uses TRBV2 and TRBJ2-5; 14 positions match TRBD2. V gave up 6 bases and J gave up 8 bases; unmatched junction bases: 8. The CDR3 length is 15 residues. Looked up from germline, CDR1 is SNHLY and CDR2 is FYNNEI. CDR3 protein: CASSERLAGGSTQYF. DNA for the CDR3: TGTGCCAGCAGCGAACGACTAGCGGGGGGGAGCACCCAGTACTTC.

On this clone: One junction end does not reproduce the germline sequence, and a read error may be involved. CDR3 residues: CASSQGGGGETQYF. CDR3 nucleotides: TGTGCTAGCAGCCAAGGGGGGGGCGGGGAGACCCAGTACTTC. J is TRBJ2-5 and V is TRBV7-7, with D possibly TRBD2 on 7 matching bases. This CDR3 region has 14 residues. Germline assignment: CDR1 SSHAT and CDR2 FNYEAQ (reference sequence).

The V and J genes are TRBV6-5 and TRBJ2-7; TRBD1 agrees at 8 bases. The CDR3 has 15 amino acids. The V gene's germline CDR1 is MNHEY and CDR2 SVGAGI. Losses at the gene ends were 0 bases for V and 6 bases for J; bases not matched to a gene: 7. As DNA, the CDR3 is TGTGCCAGCAGTTACTCGGAGACAGGGGCATCCGAGCAGTACTTC. The encoded protein is CASSYSETGASEQYF.

The V and J genes are TRBV6-5 and TRBJ2-7; a weak D match, TRBD2 (6 bases). Germline CDR1 and CDR2: MNHEY and SVGAGI. This CDR3 is 13 amino acids long. V was clipped by 4 bases and J by 5 bases, with 12 bases between them. The CDR3, as DNA: TGTGCCAGCAGTTCGACTAGTTTTCACGAGCAGTACTTC. Protein sequence: CASSSTSFHEQYF.

The sample holds one count of this clone. This chain uses TRBV11-2 with TRBJ2-3; the D is unclear. Trimming removed 0 bases from V and 6 bases from J, with 7 bases in between. The CDR3 has 13 amino acids. CDR1 is SGHAT, CDR2 FQNNGV, per germline. CDR3 protein: CASSLDMEDTQYF. CDR3 nucleotide sequence: TGTGCCAGCAGCTTAGATATGGAGGATACGCAGTATTTT.

The V call is TRBV7-9, the J call TRBJ1-1; D is possibly TRBD1 (5 bases). This CDR3 has 12 residues. Germline V gene lookup returns CDR1 SEHNR and CDR2 FQNEAQ (reference sequence). Trimming took off 5 bases at V and 11 bases at J, with 15 bases between the two ends. CDR3 sequence (DNA): TGTGCCAGCAGCCGGATGCAGGGTCGGGCTTTCTTT. It encodes CASSRMQGRAFF.

V gene TRBV5-6 combines with J gene TRBJ2-2; 10 nucleotides align to TRBD2. Germline trimming cut 6 bases from V and 6 bases from J; bases unmatched to any gene: 5. Germline V CDR1 and CDR2: SGHDT, YYEEEE. The CDR3 totals 14 residues. CDR3 nucleotide sequence: TGTGCCAGCACAAGCGGGGGGGCCCCCGGGGAGCTGTTTTTT. Encoded protein: CASTSGGAPGELFF.